This TCR beta chain came from a study of graft-versus-host responses after intestinal transplantation. About the study: Every recipient underwent anti-thymocyte globulin induction, then tacrolimus and steroids for roughly three years.

A remark on this clone: Antigen: not known.

Repertoires were generated with immunoSEQ multiplex PCR, while TCRdb's copy carries only in-frame clones and drops some. The sample yields over 55,000 clones, over 75% seen once. V gave up 2 bases and J gave up 5 bases, with 12 bases separating them. Germline CDR1 is SGHVS and CDR2 is FQNEAQ. The CDR3 spans 14 residues. The study, taken as a whole, reports: GvH clones were identified in recipient marrow, with some first appearing in ileum or blood. Peak circulating GvH clone levels tracked with early post-transplant HvG declines.

The V call is TRBV7-8, the J call TRBJ2-5; possibly TRBD2 for D (5 bases). The sequencing used unstimulated CD4+ T cells sorted from spleen or lymph node cells, collected before transplant. The sequence came from a human donor who was the organ donor for an intestinal transplant. The CDR3 protein is CASSLIGVRETQYF. In DNA, the CDR3 is TGTGCCAGCAGCTTAATCGGGGTCCGGGAGACCCAGTACTTC.